This T cell receptor beta chain was observed in a study of shared clonotypes between healthy human individuals. Germline values: CDR1 SGHVS, CDR2 FNYEAQ. The CDR3 is 12 residues long. V was trimmed by 1 base and J by 5 bases, leaving 6 bases between them. The assay was run at deep level. Assay used: immunoSEQ multiplex PCR; TCRdb lists only in-frame clones, some missing. The data contain a few million clones, just over 90% of them singletons. In its sample, this clone was seen once. The V and J genes are TRBV7-6 and TRBJ2-7; no firm D call. Sequences were obtained from naive CD4+ T cells from PBMCs. Subset: CD45RA+ positively selected. The source is a man aged 18 to 30 in good health. Some clones in this sample may be carry-over from other donors' samples. CDR3 region: CASSLGLDEQYF. The CDR3 bases are TGTGCCAGCAGCTTAGGGTTGGACGAGCAGTACTTC.